The next 14 T cell receptor beta chains were all read from a single sample in a study of blood T cell repertoires in COVID-19. The method was immunoSEQ multiplex PCR; TCRdb's version includes in-frame clones alone and lacks a portion of them. The data contain 140,000 to 150,000 clones, 80% to 90% of them singletons. Specimen: peripheral blood. These receptors came from a man aged 80 or over with acute or convalescent COVID-19.

This rearrangement joins TRBV10-3 to TRBJ2-5; D might be TRBD2 (6 bases). V was shortened by 1 base and J by 5 bases, with 11 bases between the two germline ends. Looked up from germline, CDR1 is ENHRY and CDR2 is SYGVKD. The CDR3 spans 14 residues. This CDR3 is CAISELRSGETQYF. In DNA, the CDR3 is TGTGCCATCAGTGAGTTGAGGAGCGGGGAGACCCAGTACTTC.

The gene calls are TRBV24-1 and TRBJ2-3, with 11 bases lining up with TRBD2. There are 17 residues in the CDR3. Germline values: CDR1 KGHDR, CDR2 SFDVKD. The ends lost 12 bases at V and 0 bases at J; junction bases unmatched: 13. This CDR3 is CASASGGRLSSTDTQYF. CDR3 bases: TGTGCCTCCGCTAGCGGGGGGAGACTATCTAGCACAGATACGCAGTATTTT.

The CDR3 DNA sequence: TGTGCCAGCAGCCGAACAGGGGGCGTCTACAATGAGCAGTTCTTC. Its translation is CASSRTGGVYNEQFF. The chain has TRBV6-5 and TRBJ2-1, with TRBD1 matching over 9 bases. CDR3 length: 15 residues. Germline-derived CDR1 and CDR2 are MNHEY and SVGAGI. V shed 6 bases, J shed 3 bases, and the junction held 6 bases outside the gene matches.

The rearrangement joins TRBV2 to TRBJ1-1, with TRBD1 matching over 7 bases. The junction had 4 bases not matched to a gene; V was cut back by 6 bases and J by 0 bases. CDR3 size: 14 residues. Germline CDR1 and CDR2: SNHLY and FYNNEI. As DNA, the CDR3 is TGTGCCAGCAGGCGACAGGGCGTGAACACTGAAGCTTTCTTT. Translated, it gives CASRRQGVNTEAFF.

The chain couples TRBV7-8 to TRBJ1-5, with a weak D call TRBD1 (5 bases). This CDR3 spans 16 amino acids. Trimming removed 1 base from V and 2 bases from J, with 12 bases in between. CDR1 is SGHVS, CDR2 FQNEAQ, per germline. The CDR3 region is CASSLGQGLRNQPQHF. In DNA form, the CDR3 reads TGTGCCAGCAGCTTAGGTCAGGGCCTTCGCAATCAGCCCCAGCATTTT.

The chain combines TRBV9 with TRBJ2-3; maybe TRBD2 (6 bases). The V gene lost 3 bases and the J gene lost 11 bases, with 28 bases spanning the gap. Per the germline V gene, CDR1 is SGDLS and CDR2 is YYNGEE. The CDR3 is 17 amino acids. For the CDR3, the DNA is TGTGCCAGCAGCGAGGGCGGCGGAAGGAAACCCCCCGGGGGGCAGTATTTT. It encodes CASSEGGGRKPPGGQYF.

The chain links TRBV15 to TRBJ1-2, with TRBD1 matching over 9 bases. Germline V gene data show CDR1 as LNHNV and CDR2 as YYDKDF (reference sequence). The CDR3 has 16 amino acids. The V and J ends lost 0 bases and 7 bases, in that order; junction bases with no gene match: 9. CDR3 sequence reads: CATSRETGGQMGGYTF. The CDR3, as DNA: TGTGCCACCAGCAGAGAGACAGGGGGACAGATGGGTGGCTACACCTTC.

V gene TRBV28 combines with J gene TRBJ2-7, with 8 bases that match TRBD2. There are 15 residues in the CDR3. Germline V CDR1 and CDR2: MDHEN, SYDVKM. J was trimmed by 7 bases and V by 4 bases; bases with no gene match: 12. The DNA of the CDR3 is TGTGCCAGCAGTTCCCCAAAGCGGGGGTTGAGGGAGCAGTACTTC. It translates to CASSSPKRGLREQYF.

To note about this clone: The junction shows a germline mismatch at one end, possibly a read error. The V gene is TRBV6-2 or TRBV6-3, the J gene TRBJ2-7, with 8 bases identical to TRBD2. The CDR3 extends over 15 amino acids. Germline V gene lookup returns CDR1 MNHEY and CDR2 SVGEGT. CDR3 region: CASSQPGLGGYKQYF. CDR3 DNA sequence: TGTGCCAGCAGCCAGCCGGGACTAGGTGGCTACAAGCAGTACTTC.

The chain joins TRBV24-1 to TRBJ1-2; TRBD1 matches at 7 bases. The V segment lost 4 bases and the J segment 4 bases; nucleotides outside the gene matches: 5. This CDR3 has 14 amino acids. Per germline, CDR1 KGHDR and CDR2 SFDVKD. This chain's CDR3 is CATSEHGQVYGYTF. Here the CDR3 DNA reads TGTGCCACCAGTGAACACGGACAGGTCTATGGCTACACCTTC.

This rearrangement joins TRBV12-3 or TRBV12-4 to TRBJ1-1; no definite D call. The CDR3 is 12 residues long. Trimming cost V 7 bases and J 2 bases, with 8 bases left between them. CDR3 loop: CASNPLNTEAFF. The CDR3 nucleotides are TGTGCCAGCAACCCCCTAAACACTGAAGCTTTCTTT.

The chain is built from TRBV24-1 and TRBJ2-3; 15 bases match TRBD2. The CDR3 runs 20 residues. The germline gives CDR1 KGHDR, CDR2 SFDVKD. V dropped 4 bases and J dropped 1; count of bases not matched to a gene: 11. The CDR3 spells CATSDPNGLAGGTGTDTQYF. As DNA, the CDR3 is TGTGCCACCAGTGACCCCAATGGACTAGCGGGAGGGACAGGCACAGATACGCAGTATTTT.

The gene calls are TRBV19 and TRBJ2-7; 10 bases line up with TRBD1. This CDR3 is built from 17 residues. V lost 4 bases, J lost 0 bases, and 9 bases stayed unmatched. Germline CDR1 is LNHDA and CDR2 is SQIVND (reference sequence). The CDR3 region is CASSTIGQGVTSYEQYF. The CDR3 DNA sequence: TGTGCCAGTAGTACGATCGGACAGGGGGTGACCTCCTACGAGCAGTACTTC.

The chain combines TRBV5-1 with TRBJ1-2; 8 nucleotides match TRBD1. The germline V gene encodes CDR1 SGHRS and CDR2 YFSETQ. V shed 5 bases and J 3 bases; nucleotides not matched to a gene: 6. The CDR3 is 14 amino acids. The CDR3 reads CASRQGVTDYGYTF. The CDR3 DNA sequence: TGCGCCAGCAGACAGGGGGTGACGGACTATGGCTACACCTTC.